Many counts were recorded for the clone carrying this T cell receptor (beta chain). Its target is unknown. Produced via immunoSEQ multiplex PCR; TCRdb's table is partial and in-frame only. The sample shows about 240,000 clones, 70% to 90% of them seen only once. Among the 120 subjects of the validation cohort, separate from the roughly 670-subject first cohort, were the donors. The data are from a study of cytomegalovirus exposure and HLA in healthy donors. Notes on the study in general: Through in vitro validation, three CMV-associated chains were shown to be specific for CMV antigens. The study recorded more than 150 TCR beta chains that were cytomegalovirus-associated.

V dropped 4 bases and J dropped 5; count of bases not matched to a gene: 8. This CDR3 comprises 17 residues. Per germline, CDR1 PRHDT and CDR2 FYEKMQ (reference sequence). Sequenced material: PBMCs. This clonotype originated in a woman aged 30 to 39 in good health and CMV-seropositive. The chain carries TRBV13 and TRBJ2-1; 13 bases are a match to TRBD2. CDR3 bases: TGTGCCAGCAGCTCCCAACCGGGACTAGCGGGGAACAATGAGCAGTTCTTC. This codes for CASSSQPGLAGNNEQFF.